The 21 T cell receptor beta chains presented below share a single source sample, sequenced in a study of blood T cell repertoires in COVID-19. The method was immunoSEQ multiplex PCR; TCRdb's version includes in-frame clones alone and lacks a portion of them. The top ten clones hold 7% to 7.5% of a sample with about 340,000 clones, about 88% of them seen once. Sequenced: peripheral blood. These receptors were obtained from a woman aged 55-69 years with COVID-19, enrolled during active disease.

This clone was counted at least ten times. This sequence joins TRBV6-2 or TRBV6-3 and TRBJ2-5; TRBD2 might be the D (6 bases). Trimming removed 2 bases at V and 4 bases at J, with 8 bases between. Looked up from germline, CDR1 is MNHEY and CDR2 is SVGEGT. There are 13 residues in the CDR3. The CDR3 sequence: CASSYPGVETQYF. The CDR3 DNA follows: TGTGCCAGCAGTTACCCGGGGGTAGAGACCCAGTACTTC.

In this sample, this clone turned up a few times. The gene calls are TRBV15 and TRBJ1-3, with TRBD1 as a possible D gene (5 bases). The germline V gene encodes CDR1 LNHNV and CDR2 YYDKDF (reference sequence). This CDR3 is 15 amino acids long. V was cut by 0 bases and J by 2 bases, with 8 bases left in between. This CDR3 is CATSRDSGTGNTIYF. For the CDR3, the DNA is TGTGCCACCAGCAGAGATTCAGGGACTGGAAACACCATATATTTT.

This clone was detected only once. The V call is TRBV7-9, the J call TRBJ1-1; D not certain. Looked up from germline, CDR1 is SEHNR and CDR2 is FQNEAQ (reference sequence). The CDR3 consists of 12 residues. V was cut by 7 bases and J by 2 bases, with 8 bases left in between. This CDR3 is CASKQINTEAFF. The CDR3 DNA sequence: TGTGCCAGCAAACAGATCAACACTGAAGCTTTCTTT.

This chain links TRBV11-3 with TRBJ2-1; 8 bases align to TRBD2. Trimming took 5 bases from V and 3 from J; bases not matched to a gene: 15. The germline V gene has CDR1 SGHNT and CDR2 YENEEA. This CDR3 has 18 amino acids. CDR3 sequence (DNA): TGTGCCAGCAGCCCAGGCATAGCGGGGAGTCTGGGCTACAATGAGCAGTTCTTC. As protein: CASSPGIAGSLGYNEQFF. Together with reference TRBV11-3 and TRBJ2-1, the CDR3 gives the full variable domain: EAGVVQSPRYKIIEKKQPVAFWCNPISGHNTLYWYLQNLGQGPELLIRYENEEAVDDSQLPKDRFSAERLKGVDSTLKIQPAELGDSAVYLCASSPGIAGSLGYNEQFFGPGTRLTVL.

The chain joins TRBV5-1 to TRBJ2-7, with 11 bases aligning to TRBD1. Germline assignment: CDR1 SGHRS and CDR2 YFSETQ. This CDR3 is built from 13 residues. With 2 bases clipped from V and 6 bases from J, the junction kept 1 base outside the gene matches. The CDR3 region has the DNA TGCGCCAGCAGCTTTGGGACAGGGGGCGAGCAGTACTTC. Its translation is CASSFGTGGEQYF.

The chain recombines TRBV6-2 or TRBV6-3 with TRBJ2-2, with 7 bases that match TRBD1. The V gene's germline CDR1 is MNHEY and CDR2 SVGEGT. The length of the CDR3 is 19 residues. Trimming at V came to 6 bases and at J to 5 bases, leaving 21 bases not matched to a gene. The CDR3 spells CASSSTLLTGNFRTGELFF. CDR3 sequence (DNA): TGTGCCAGCAGCTCTACTCTCCTGACAGGGAATTTTAGAACCGGGGAGCTGTTTTTT.

This chain's CDR3 is CASSLRDRGDGDEQYF. CDR3 bases: TGCGCCAGCAGCCTCCGGGACAGGGGGGATGGGGACGAGCAGTACTTC. The chain recombines TRBV5-1 with TRBJ2-7; TRBD1 matches at 11 bases. Trimming took 4 bases from V and 5 from J; bases not matched to a gene: 11. The CDR3 length is 16 residues. Germline CDR1 is SGHRS and CDR2 is YFSETQ. The variable domain in full, completed from reference TRBV5-1 and TRBJ2-7, reads KAGVTQTPRYLIKTRGQQVTLSCSPISGHRSVSWYQQTPGQGLQFLFEYFSETQRNKGNFPGRFSGRQFSNSRSEMNVSTLELGDSALYLCASSLRDRGDGDEQYFGPGTRLTVT.

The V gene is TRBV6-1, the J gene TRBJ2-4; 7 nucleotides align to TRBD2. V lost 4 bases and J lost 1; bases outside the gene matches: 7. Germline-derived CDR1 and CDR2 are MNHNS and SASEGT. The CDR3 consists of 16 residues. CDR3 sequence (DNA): TGTGCCAGCAGTGTCTGGGCAGCGGGGGCCAAAAACATTCAGTACTTC. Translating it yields CASSVWAAGAKNIQYF.

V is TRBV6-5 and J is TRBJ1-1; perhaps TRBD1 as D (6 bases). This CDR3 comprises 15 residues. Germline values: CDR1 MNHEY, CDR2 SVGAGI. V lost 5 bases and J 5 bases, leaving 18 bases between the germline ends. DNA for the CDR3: TGTGCCAGCAGTCCCGGGCCCGCGAGGGGGACTGAAGCTTTCTTT. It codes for CASSPGPARGTEAFF.

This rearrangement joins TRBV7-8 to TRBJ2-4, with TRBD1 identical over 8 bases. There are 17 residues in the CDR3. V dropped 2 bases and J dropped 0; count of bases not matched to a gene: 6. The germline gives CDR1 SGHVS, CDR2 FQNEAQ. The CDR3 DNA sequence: TGTGCCAGCAGCTTACAAGGACAGGGACTAGCCAAAAACATTCAGTACTTC. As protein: CASSLQGQGLAKNIQYF.

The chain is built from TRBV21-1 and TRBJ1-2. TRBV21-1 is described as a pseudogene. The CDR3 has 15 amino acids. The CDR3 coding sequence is TGTGCCAGCAGCAAACTTACGACGGGAAACTATGGCTACACCTTC. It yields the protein CASSKLTTGNYGYTF.

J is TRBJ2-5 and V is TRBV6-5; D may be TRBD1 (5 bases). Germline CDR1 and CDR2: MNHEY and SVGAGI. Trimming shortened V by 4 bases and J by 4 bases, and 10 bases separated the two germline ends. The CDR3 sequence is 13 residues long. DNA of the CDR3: TGTGCCAGCAGTTTCAACCAGGGAGAGACCCAGTACTTC. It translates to CASSFNQGETQYF.

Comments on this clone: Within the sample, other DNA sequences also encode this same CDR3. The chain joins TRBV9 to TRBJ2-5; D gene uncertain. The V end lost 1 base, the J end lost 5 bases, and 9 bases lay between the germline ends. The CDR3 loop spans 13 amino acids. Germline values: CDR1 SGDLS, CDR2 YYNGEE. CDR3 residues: CASSVRTGETQYF. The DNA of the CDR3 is TGTGCCAGCAGCGTAAGAACGGGTGAGACCCAGTACTTC.

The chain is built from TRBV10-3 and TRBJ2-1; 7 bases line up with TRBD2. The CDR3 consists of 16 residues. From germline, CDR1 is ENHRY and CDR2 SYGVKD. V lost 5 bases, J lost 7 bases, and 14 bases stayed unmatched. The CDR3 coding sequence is TGTGCCATCAGTCCGGGAGGCGGGGTGGGGAGTAATGAGCAGTTCTTC. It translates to CAISPGGGVGSNEQFF.

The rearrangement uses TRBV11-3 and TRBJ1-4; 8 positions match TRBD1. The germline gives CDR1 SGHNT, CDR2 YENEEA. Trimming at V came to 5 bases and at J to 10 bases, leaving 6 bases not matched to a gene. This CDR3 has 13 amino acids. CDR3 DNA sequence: TGTGCCAGCAGCCCGGACAGGGCAGGAAAACTGTTTTTT. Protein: CASSPDRAGKLFF. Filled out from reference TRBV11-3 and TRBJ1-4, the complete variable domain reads EAGVVQSPRYKIIEKKQPVAFWCNPISGHNTLYWYLQNLGQGPELLIRYENEEAVDDSQLPKDRFSAERLKGVDSTLKIQPAELGDSAVYLCASSPDRAGKLFFGSGTQLSVL.

CDR3 in amino acids: CASSAGLAGEDTQYF. CDR3 nucleotide sequence: TGTGCCAGCAGCGCCGGACTAGCGGGTGAAGATACGCAGTATTTT. The chain recombines TRBV5-8 with TRBJ2-3, with 11 bases fitting TRBD2. The CDR3 totals 15 residues. Germline V CDR1 and CDR2: SGHTS, YDEGEE. V was clipped by 4 bases and J by 5 bases; unmatched bases: 6. The whole variable domain, remainder taken from reference TRBV5-8 and TRBJ2-3, is EAGVTQSPTHLIKTRGQQATLRCSPISGHTSVYWYQQALGLGLQFLLWYDEGEERNRGNFPPRFSGRQFPNYSSELNVNALELEDSALYLCASSAGLAGEDTQYFGPGTRLTVL.

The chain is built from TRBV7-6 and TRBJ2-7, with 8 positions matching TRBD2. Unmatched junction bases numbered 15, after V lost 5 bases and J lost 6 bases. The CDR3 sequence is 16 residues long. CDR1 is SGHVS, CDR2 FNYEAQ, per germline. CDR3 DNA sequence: TGTGCCAGCAGCCCGGGACTAGGTGGCTCACATGGCGAGCAGTACTTC. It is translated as CASSPGLGGSHGEQYF.

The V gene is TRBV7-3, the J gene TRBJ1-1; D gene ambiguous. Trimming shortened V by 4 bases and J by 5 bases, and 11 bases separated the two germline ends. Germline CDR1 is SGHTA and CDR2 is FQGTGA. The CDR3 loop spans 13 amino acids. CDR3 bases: TGTGCCAGCAGCTCTAACTGGTGGACTGAAGCTTTCTTT. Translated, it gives CASSSNWWTEAFF.

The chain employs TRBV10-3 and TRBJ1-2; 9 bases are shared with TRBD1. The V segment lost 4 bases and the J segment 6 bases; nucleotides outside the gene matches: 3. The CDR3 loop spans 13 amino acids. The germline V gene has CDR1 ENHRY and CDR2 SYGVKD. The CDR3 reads CAISGRTGDGYTF. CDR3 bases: TGTGCCATCAGTGGGCGGACAGGGGATGGCTACACCTTC.

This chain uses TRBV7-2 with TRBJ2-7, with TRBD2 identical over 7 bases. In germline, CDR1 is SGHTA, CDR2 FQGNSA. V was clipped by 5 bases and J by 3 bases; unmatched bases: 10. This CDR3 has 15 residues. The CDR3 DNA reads TGTGCCAGCAGCCCAGGTTCCGGGGGGAACTACGAGCAGTACTTC. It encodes CASSPGSGGNYEQYF. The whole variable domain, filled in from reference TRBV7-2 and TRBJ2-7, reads GAGVSQSPSNKVTEKGKDVELRCDPISGHTALYWYRQSLGQGLEFLIYFQGNSAPDKSGLPSDRFSAERTGGSVSTLTIQRTQQEDSAVYLCASSPGSGGNYEQYFGPGTRLTVT.

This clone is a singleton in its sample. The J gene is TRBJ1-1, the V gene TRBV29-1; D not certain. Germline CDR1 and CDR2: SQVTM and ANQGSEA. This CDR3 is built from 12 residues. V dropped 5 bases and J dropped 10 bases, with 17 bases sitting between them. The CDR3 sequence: CSVHTTPRSAFF. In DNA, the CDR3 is TGCAGCGTTCACACGACCCCGAGGTCAGCTTTCTTT. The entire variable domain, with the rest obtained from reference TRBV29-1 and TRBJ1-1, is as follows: SAVISQKPSRDICQRGTSLTIQCQVDSQVTMMFWYRQQPGQSLTLIATANQGSEATYESGFVIDKFPISRPNLTFSTLTVSNMSPEDSSIYLCSVHTTPRSAFFGQGTRLTVV.